Shown below are 22 T cell receptor beta chains from a single sample sequenced in a study of CD8 T cells in Susac syndrome. Reverse transcription used roughly 0.5 to 1 ug RNA and random hexamers. TCRdb processed the immunoSEQ multiplex PCR reads anew with MiXCR; each CDR3 protein has one entry. Found here are 80,000 to 95,000 distinct CDR3 sequences, 94% of them singletons; the top ten hold approximately 0.9%. Sequenced sample: CD8+ T cells from PBMCs. The receptors stem from a human donor with Susac syndrome.

V is TRBV3-1 and J is TRBJ2-7; maybe TRBD1 (5 bases). V dropped 0 bases and J dropped 4 bases, with 7 bases sitting between them. Germline V gene lookup returns CDR1 LGHDT and CDR2 YNNKEL (reference sequence). This CDR3 comprises 13 residues. CDR3 sequence reads: CASSQDRVYEQYF. CDR3 nucleotides: TGTGCCAGCAGCCAAGACAGGGTTTACGAGCAGTACTTC.

This clonotype was seen a single time. This chain joins TRBV19 and TRBJ1-6; unclear D gene. Trimming shortened V by 6 bases and J by 7 bases, and 13 bases separated the two germline ends. From germline, CDR1 is LNHDA and CDR2 SQIVND (reference sequence). The CDR3 spans 14 residues. CDR3 residues: CASRYRGANSPLHF. The CDR3 DNA follows: TGTGCCAGTAGGTACAGAGGAGCCAATTCACCCCTCCACTTT.

The gene calls are TRBV19 and TRBJ2-1; D may be TRBD1 or TRBD2 (5 bases each). This CDR3 is 14 amino acids long. Trimming left V 4 bases short and J 7 bases short, with 14 bases between. Germline V gene data show CDR1 as LNHDA and CDR2 as SQIVND (reference sequence). Here the CDR3 reads CASSTGTVANEQFF. CDR3 DNA sequence: TGTGCCAGTAGTACCGGGACGGTGGCGAATGAGCAGTTCTTC.

The CDR3 reads CASSIGSSGAYEQYF. CDR3 bases: TGTGCCAGTAGTATAGGAAGTAGCGGGGCCTACGAGCAGTACTTC. The genes are TRBV19 and TRBJ2-7; 8 nucleotides line up with TRBD2. The CDR3 length is 15 residues. Looked up from germline, CDR1 is LNHDA and CDR2 is SQIVND (reference sequence). The V and J ends lost 1 base and 2 bases, in that order; junction bases with no gene match: 4.

The count of this clonotype is one. The gene calls are TRBV6-2 or TRBV6-3 and TRBJ2-5; 13 nucleotides match TRBD2. With V trimmed by 5 bases and J by 2 bases, 5 bases remained unmatched. The CDR3 runs 16 residues. Germline V lookup: CDR1 MNHEY, CDR2 SVGEGT. CDR3 sequence reads: CASSHRTSGGQETQYF. The DNA for the CDR3 is TGTGCCAGCAGTCACCGGACTAGCGGGGGACAAGAGACCCAGTACTTC.

The genes are TRBV12-3 or TRBV12-4 and TRBJ1-4; D call uncertain. Trimming left V 1 base short and J 8 bases short, with 11 bases between. The CDR3 loop spans 14 amino acids. The CDR3 reads CASSLGGLGEKLFF. The CDR3 DNA sequence: TGTGCCAGCAGTTTAGGTGGGCTGGGGGAAAAACTGTTTTTT.

The chain has TRBV6-5 and TRBJ1-2; D unclear. V was shortened by 0 bases and J by 6 bases, with 14 bases between the two germline ends. Germline lookup yields CDR1 MNHEY and CDR2 SVGAGI. This CDR3 is 15 amino acids long. Here the CDR3 reads CASSYSTPRLDGYTF. The CDR3 nucleotides read TGTGCCAGCAGTTACTCGACTCCCCGACTCGATGGCTACACCTTC.

This clonotype showed up just a few times. The chain links TRBV19 to TRBJ1-2; TRBD1 might be the D (5 bases). The ends were cut back, 5 bases at V and 4 bases at J, with 8 bases in the middle. This CDR3 contains 12 residues. Per germline, CDR1 LNHDA and CDR2 SQIVND (reference sequence). Here the CDR3 reads CASSLGTYGYTF. In DNA form, the CDR3 reads TGTGCCAGTAGTCTCGGGACCTATGGCTACACCTTC.

The chain recombines TRBV29-1 with TRBJ1-1, with D perhaps TRBD1 (6 bases). The ends were cut back, 6 bases at V and 1 base at J, with 9 bases in the middle. This CDR3 contains 12 residues. The germline V gene encodes CDR1 SQVTM and CDR2 ANQGSEA. CDR3 sequence (DNA): TGCAGCGTCACAGGGACGAACACTGAAGCTTTCTTT. This translates into CSVTGTNTEAFF.

The V call is TRBV6-5, the J call TRBJ2-1, with 14 bases lining up with TRBD2. Unmatched junction bases numbered 4, after V lost 2 bases and J lost 7 bases. CDR1 MNHEY and CDR2 SVGAGI come from the germline V gene. There are 16 residues in the CDR3. This CDR3 reads CASSYVGTSGSNEQFF. The CDR3 DNA reads as TGTGCCAGCAGTTACGTGGGGACTAGCGGGAGTAATGAGCAGTTCTTC.

The genes are TRBV19 and TRBJ2-2; possibly TRBD1 or TRBD2 for D (5 bases each). The CDR3 consists of 16 residues. V shed 6 bases and J shed 3 bases, with 17 bases lying between them. Germline V CDR1 and CDR2: LNHDA, SQIVND (reference sequence). CDR3 DNA sequence: TGTGCCAGTAGACAATTCCGGGACGGGGACACCGGGGAGCTGTTTTTT. Encoded protein: CASRQFRDGDTGELFF.

The V and J genes are TRBV29-1 and TRBJ2-7; 8 positions match TRBD2. Germline loops: CDR1 SQVTM, CDR2 ANQGSEA. V dropped 5 bases and J dropped 7; count of bases not matched to a gene: 7. The CDR3 extends over 12 amino acids. The CDR3 here is CSVREGTFEQYF. The CDR3 nucleotides read TGCAGCGTTCGGGAGGGGACTTTTGAGCAGTACTTC.

This chain links TRBV3-1 with TRBJ1-4; D remains ambiguous. Germline V CDR1 and CDR2: LGHDT, YNNKEL (reference sequence). The CDR3 is 16 residues long. V lost 1 base, J lost 0 bases, and 9 bases lay in between. CDR3 sequence reads: CASSQVLSPTNEKLFF. In nucleotides, the CDR3 is TGTGCCAGCAGCCAAGTTTTAAGTCCAACTAATGAAAAACTGTTTTTT.

This rearrangement joins TRBV25-1 to TRBJ1-1; tentatively, D is TRBD1 (6 bases). The CDR3 runs to 15 residues. V was clipped by 4 bases and J by 3 bases, with 15 bases between them. Germline CDR1 MGHDK, CDR2 SYGVNS. DNA of the CDR3: TGTGCCAGCAGTGGCCCGGCAGGGGTCGACACTGAAGCTTTCTTT. Translation: CASSGPAGVDTEAFF. Full variable domain (missing parts from reference TRBV25-1 and TRBJ1-1): EADIYQTPRYLVIGTGKKITLECSQTMGHDKMYWYQQDPGMELHLIHYSYGVNSTEKGDLSSESTVSRIRTEHFPLTLESARPSHTSQYLCASSGPAGVDTEAFFGQGTRLTVV.

The chain is built from TRBV5-6 and TRBJ2-7; D remains unclear. This CDR3 is 14 amino acids long. Germline V gene sequence: CDR1 SGHDT, CDR2 YYEEEE. The ends were cut back, 4 bases at V and 2 bases at J, with 13 bases in the middle. This chain's CDR3 is CASSLLGLPYEQYF. The DNA for the CDR3 is TGTGCCAGCAGCCTTCTCGGGCTTCCCTACGAGCAGTACTTC.

The V call is TRBV20-1, the J call TRBJ2-3; 8 nucleotides agree with TRBD2. After removal of 6 bases from V and 5 bases from J, the junction contained 7 bases not matched to a gene. CDR1 is DFQATT, CDR2 SNEGSKA, per germline (reference sequence). The CDR3 has 13 amino acids. The CDR3 DNA follows: TGCAGTGCCTCGGGGGGGCCAATAGATACGCAGTATTTT. Translating it yields CSASGGPIDTQYF.

This chain connects TRBV15 to TRBJ1-2, with TRBD1 matching 8 bases. The CDR3 is made up of 14 amino acids. V dropped 1 base and J dropped 6; count of bases not matched to a gene: 4. Germline values: CDR1 LNHNV, CDR2 YYDKDF (reference sequence). CDR3 in amino acids: CATSRVQGVDGYTF. CDR3 nucleotides: TGTGCCACCAGCAGAGTACAGGGGGTGGATGGCTACACCTTC.

This chain connects TRBV3-1 to TRBJ2-3; D not certain. CDR1 is LGHDT and CDR2 is YNNKEL in the germline V gene (reference sequence). Trimming took off 6 bases at V and 6 bases at J, with 16 bases between the two ends. There are 14 residues in the CDR3. The CDR3 nucleotides read TGTGCCAGCAGTCCCGAACCGCATCAGGATACGCAGTATTTT. Encoded protein: CASSPEPHQDTQYF.

This clonotype was counted a single time. This chain links TRBV7-2 with TRBJ2-5, with a weak D call TRBD1 (5 bases). Germline CDR1 reads SGHTA; CDR2 reads FQGNSA. The CDR3 runs 15 residues. Trimming left V 2 bases short and J 2 bases short, with 12 bases between. The CDR3 nucleotides read TGTGCCAGCAGCTTAAGGATGAAGGGGCAAGAGACCCAGTACTTC. Translation: CASSLRMKGQETQYF.

V is TRBV6-6 and J is TRBJ2-5, with D hard to call. The CDR3 runs 14 residues. Germline values: CDR1 MNHNY, CDR2 SVGAGI (reference sequence). Trimming cost V 0 bases and J 5 bases, with 10 bases left between them. CDR3 loop: CASSYSGVLETQYF. The CDR3 nucleotides are TGTGCCAGCAGTTACTCGGGCGTCTTGGAGACCCAGTACTTC.

The rearrangement joins TRBV7-6 to TRBJ2-5; weak D call: TRBD2 (5 bases). V was cut by 7 bases and J by 0 bases, with 12 bases left in between. The germline gives CDR1 SGHVS, CDR2 FNYEAQ. CDR3 length: 14 residues. The CDR3, as DNA: TGTGCCAGCAACCCCCGCGGGTACCAAGAGACCCAGTACTTC. This sequence encodes CASNPRGYQETQYF.

The chain joins TRBV7-6 to TRBJ2-1; weak D call: TRBD1 (6 bases). Trimming removed 1 base at V and 7 bases at J, with 20 bases between. There are 17 residues in the CDR3. Germline CDR1 is SGHVS and CDR2 is FNYEAQ. The CDR3 nucleotides read TGTGCCAGCAGCTTAGATTCGGTTCCAGGGGCTGGGAATGAGCAGTTCTTC. Translated: CASSLDSVPGAGNEQFF. The full variable domain, rest sourced from reference TRBV7-6 and TRBJ2-1, is GAGVSQSPRYKVTKRGQDVALRCDPISGHVSLYWYRQALGQGPEFLTYFNYEAQQDKSGLPNDRFSAERPEGSISTLTIQRTEQRDSAMYRCASSLDSVPGAGNEQFFGPGTRLTVL.